This T cell receptor beta chain comes out of a study of T cell responses to AZD1222 COVID-19 vaccine. Study results and limitations: Repertoires in all cases were sampled only once the peak T cell response had passed.

Of note for this clone: Its target is not known.

Measured with immunoSEQ multiplex PCR; TCRdb has only the in-frame clones, and not every one. In the table there are about 81,000 clones, approximately 85% of which are singletons. Germline V CDR1 and CDR2: SGHVS, FQNEAQ. This CDR3 comprises 16 residues. V shed 5 bases and J shed 3 bases, with 19 bases lying between them. Here the sequenced sample was peripheral blood, taken 28 days after the second AZD1222 dose. The TCR was taken from an adult who received the AZD1222 COVID-19 vaccine. The chain has TRBV7-8 and TRBJ1-1; D is ambiguous. Here the CDR3 DNA reads TGTGCCAGCAGCCCGTCGACCCCGACGGCGGACACTGAAGCTTTCTTT. This encodes CASSPSTPTADTEAFF.